The entry that follows covers one TCR beta chain sequence. The data were produced by immunoSEQ multiplex PCR, yet TCRdb's version contains in-frame clones alone and is incomplete. This table holds some 30,000 clones, approximately 84% found once. The record originates from a study of early stage breast cancer tumors. Germline V CDR1 and CDR2: LNHDA, SQIVND (reference sequence). The CDR3 totals 16 residues. V was pared by 7 bases and J by 1 base, with 19 bases between. The chain is built from TRBV19 and TRBJ1-1, with D maybe TRBD1 (6 bases). The TCR sequence derives from a person aged 45-65 years with breast cancer. Sequencing was carried out using blood. In DNA, the CDR3 is TGTGCCAGTAAGGTCAGGGGAGGCCCTACGAACACTGAAGCTTTCTTT. As protein: CASKVRGGPTNTEAFF.